This TCR beta chain was recovered during a study of post-analysis software for immune sequencing data. General study points: Relative to controls, patients had a few TRBV segments at higher frequency, with TRBV5-6, TRBV5-1 and TRBV20-1 among these.

As regards this clonotype: The antigen is unknown.

V was trimmed by 5 bases and J by 2 bases, leaving 10 bases between them. Germline CDR1 reads MNHEY; CDR2 reads SMNVEV (reference sequence). This CDR3 comprises 13 residues. TCR beta cDNA libraries included unique molecular identifiers. TCRdb re-analysed the PCR reads in MiXCR, keeping a single row per CDR3 protein. The data show around 770,000 distinct CDR3 sequences, around 46% seen once. Sequenced: blood. V and J are TRBV27 and TRBJ2-7; no clear D gene. The sequence was collected from a girl under 18 with multiple sclerosis. As DNA, the CDR3 is TGTGCCAGCAGTCAAACCTGGGCCTACGAGCAGTACTTC. Protein sequence: CASSQTWAYEQYF.